This T cell receptor (beta chain) was identified in a study of response to subunit inactivated influenza vaccine. TCRdb fed the RT-PCR reads into MiXCR, producing one record per CDR3 protein. The sample has more than 450,000 distinct CDR3 sequences, under 9% seen once. In its sample, this clonotype was seen many times. No antigen is known for it. Whole-study findings and limits: The authors proposed limited new T cell recruitment per seasonal influenza vaccination.

Trimming cost V 5 bases and J 1 base; bases outside gene matches: 4. The CDR3 sequence is 15 residues long. This TCR derives from a man between 50 and 69 years old who received an inactivated influenza vaccine. This material consisted of PBMCs from blood, taken roughly 24 months after vaccination. This rearrangement joins TRBV12-3 or TRBV12-4 to TRBJ2-3, with 9 bases lining up with TRBD1. CDR3 nucleotide sequence: TGTGCCAGCAGTCCCGGGACAGGGCGCACAGATACGCAGTATTTT. It encodes CASSPGTGRTDTQYF.